These T cell receptor beta chains were read from a single sample in a study of blood T cells in healthy people across ages. TCRdb recomputed calls from the 5' RACE reads with MiXCR, one row per CDR3 protein. The table has 1.5 million to 2 million distinct CDR3 sequences, 30% to 40% seen once. What was sequenced was blood. These receptors were obtained from a woman aged 25 to 39 in good health. Both conserved end residues are trimmed from each CDR3. A D gene is named only where the DNA matches it firmly.

d_gene: NA; v_gene: TRBV3-1; j_gene: TRBJ2-1; CDR3aa: ASSHRLVSSYNEQF
d_gene: NA; v_gene: TRBV7-6; j_gene: TRBJ2-3; CDR3aa: ASSTRGLRDTQY
d_gene: TRBD1; v_gene: TRBV5-6; j_gene: TRBJ2-5; CDR3aa: ASAPRGTAEPQY
d_gene: NA; v_gene: TRBV20-1; j_gene: TRBJ2-7; CDR3aa: SARPSIDYSLPEQY
d_gene: NA; v_gene: TRBV12-3/TRBV12-4; j_gene: TRBJ2-1; CDR3aa: ASSLRVTVYNEQF
d_gene: NA; v_gene: TRBV29-1; j_gene: TRBJ2-3; CDR3aa: SVARNSLEDTQY
d_gene: NA; v_gene: TRBV20-1; j_gene: TRBJ1-1; CDR3aa: SARGHRDQVNTEAF
d_gene: NA; v_gene: TRBV20-1; j_gene: TRBJ2-1; CDR3aa: SAPLGGGPRDEQF
d_gene: TRBD2; v_gene: TRBV2; j_gene: TRBJ2-1; CDR3aa: ASTAGGLAGANEQF
d_gene: NA; v_gene: TRBV11-2; j_gene: TRBJ1-2; CDR3aa: ASSASGPYGYT
d_gene: NA; v_gene: TRBV6-5; j_gene: TRBJ2-7; CDR3aa: ASSRGPPLEQY
d_gene: TRBD2; v_gene: TRBV7-3; j_gene: TRBJ2-2; CDR3aa: ASSPYTSAGTGELF
d_gene: TRBD2; v_gene: TRBV7-3; j_gene: TRBJ2-3; CDR3aa: ASSLIGTSGVGTDTQY
d_gene: NA; v_gene: TRBV27; j_gene: NA; CDR3aa: ASGLLASYEQY
d_gene: NA; v_gene: TRBV12-3/TRBV12-4; j_gene: TRBJ1-2; CDR3aa: ASSPRNGLYSYT
d_gene: TRBD1; v_gene: TRBV29-1; j_gene: TRBJ2-7; CDR3aa: SVSSGQGYEQY
d_gene: TRBD1; v_gene: TRBV10-3; j_gene: TRBJ1-1; CDR3aa: AITRDRPNTEAF
d_gene: NA; v_gene: TRBV12-3/TRBV12-4; j_gene: TRBJ2-7; CDR3aa: ASSLAGGLVEQY
d_gene: TRBD2; v_gene: TRBV28; j_gene: TRBJ2-5; CDR3aa: ASSGTSGYKETQY
d_gene: TRBD2; v_gene: TRBV7-7; j_gene: TRBJ2-5; CDR3aa: ASSSSGSREETQY
d_gene: TRBD1; v_gene: TRBV15; j_gene: TRBJ1-2; CDR3aa: ATSSGQGSGYGYT
d_gene: NA; v_gene: TRBV6-1; j_gene: TRBJ2-1; CDR3aa: ASSEATVAANEQF
d_gene: NA; v_gene: TRBV10-3; j_gene: TRBJ2-1; CDR3aa: AISDLARWNEQF
d_gene: NA; v_gene: TRBV9; j_gene: TRBJ2-7; CDR3aa: ASSVGALASYEQY
d_gene: NA; v_gene: TRBV12-3/TRBV12-4; j_gene: TRBJ2-3; CDR3aa: ASRISGPNTDTQY
d_gene: NA; v_gene: TRBV12-3/TRBV12-4; j_gene: NA; CDR3aa: ASTHRPDVYEQY
d_gene: NA; v_gene: TRBV20-1; j_gene: TRBJ1-1; CDR3aa: SARGREAF
d_gene: TRBD2; v_gene: TRBV7-2; j_gene: TRBJ2-3; CDR3aa: ASSSAGGPYTQY
d_gene: NA; v_gene: TRBV6-2/TRBV6-3; j_gene: TRBJ1-5; CDR3aa: ASGGASRNQPQH
d_gene: NA; v_gene: TRBV15; j_gene: TRBJ2-7; CDR3aa: ATSRDETKTYEQY
d_gene: NA; v_gene: TRBV12-3/TRBV12-4; j_gene: TRBJ1-6; CDR3aa: ASSLGSSNSPLH
d_gene: NA; v_gene: TRBV7-2; j_gene: TRBJ2-7; CDR3aa: ASSLAGHEVQEQY
d_gene: NA; v_gene: TRBV18; j_gene: TRBJ2-4; CDR3aa: ASSRTEQNIQY
d_gene: NA; v_gene: TRBV20-1; j_gene: TRBJ1-6; CDR3aa: SATQGFGGSPLH
d_gene: TRBD1; v_gene: TRBV20-1; j_gene: TRBJ1-2; CDR3aa: SARTGGYANYGYT
d_gene: NA; v_gene: TRBV5-1; j_gene: TRBJ2-2; CDR3aa: ASSLGGLGNTGELF
d_gene: NA; v_gene: TRBV6-1; j_gene: TRBJ2-7; CDR3aa: ASSEVVGLPIEQY
d_gene: NA; v_gene: TRBV9; j_gene: TRBJ2-3; CDR3aa: ASSVVQTTDTQY
d_gene: TRBD2; v_gene: TRBV9; j_gene: TRBJ2-7; CDR3aa: ASSGGLESGYEQY
d_gene: NA; v_gene: TRBV6-6; j_gene: TRBJ2-7; CDR3aa: ATTKDRRDATYEQY
d_gene: NA; v_gene: TRBV27; j_gene: TRBJ1-5; CDR3aa: ASSPTGKHQPQH
d_gene: TRBD1; v_gene: TRBV14; j_gene: TRBJ2-5; CDR3aa: ASSGHRDSRQY
d_gene: NA; v_gene: TRBV2; j_gene: TRBJ1-2; CDR3aa: ASIRRNGYT
d_gene: NA; v_gene: TRBV9; j_gene: TRBJ2-3; CDR3aa: ASSAHGRATDTQY
d_gene: NA; v_gene: TRBV2; j_gene: TRBJ2-1; CDR3aa: ASMGGSPNEQF
d_gene: TRBD2; v_gene: TRBV12-3/TRBV12-4; j_gene: TRBJ2-7; CDR3aa: ASSPGGGRALQNRYEQY
d_gene: TRBD1; v_gene: TRBV4-2; j_gene: TRBJ2-1; CDR3aa: ASSQEGGPEQF
d_gene: NA; v_gene: TRBV5-1; j_gene: TRBJ1-6; CDR3aa: ASSLGFTGRNSPLH
d_gene: NA; v_gene: TRBV5-1; j_gene: TRBJ2-5; CDR3aa: ASSQTGWRNQETQY
d_gene: NA; v_gene: TRBV5-6; j_gene: TRBJ2-6; CDR3aa: ASSSLDSINKRYSGANVLT
d_gene: NA; v_gene: TRBV20-1; j_gene: TRBJ2-5; CDR3aa: SASPGAVVETQY
d_gene: TRBD1; v_gene: TRBV10-3; j_gene: TRBJ1-6; CDR3aa: ATGQGRSYNSPLH
d_gene: NA; v_gene: TRBV29-1; j_gene: TRBJ2-1; CDR3aa: SAGDGRNEQF
d_gene: TRBD2; v_gene: TRBV4-2; j_gene: TRBJ2-7; CDR3aa: ASSQDPQLAGGYEQY